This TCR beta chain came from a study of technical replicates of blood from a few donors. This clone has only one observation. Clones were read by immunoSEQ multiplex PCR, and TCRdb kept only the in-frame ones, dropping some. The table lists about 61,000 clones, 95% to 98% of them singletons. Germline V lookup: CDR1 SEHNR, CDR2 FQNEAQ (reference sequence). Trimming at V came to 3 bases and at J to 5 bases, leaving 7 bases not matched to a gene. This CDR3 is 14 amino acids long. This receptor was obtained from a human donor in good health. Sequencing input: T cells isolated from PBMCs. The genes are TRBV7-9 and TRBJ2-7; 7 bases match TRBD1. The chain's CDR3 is CASSFGTAYHEQYF. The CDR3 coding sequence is TGTGCCAGCAGCTTTGGGACAGCTTACCACGAGCAGTACTTC.